This T cell receptor (beta chain) was identified in a study of T cell responses to AZD1222 COVID-19 vaccine. In the case of this clone: Antigen unknown.

This table comes from immunoSEQ multiplex PCR, and its TCRdb copy is limited to in-frame clones, with some not included. The sample contains 140,000 to 150,000 clones, 80% to 95% of which appear only once. The germline V gene has CDR1 SGHNT and CDR2 YYREEE (reference sequence). Between the trimmed V and J ends, which lost 4 bases and 8 bases, there was a span of 19 bases. The CDR3 totals 15 residues. Study-level findings and limits: Baseline seropositives among AZD1222 recipients totaled only five or six. White British donors predominated, females outnumbered males, and clonal diversity was possibly underestimated.

The sequencing used peripheral blood, collected on day 0 of AZD1222 vaccination. This TCR derives from an adult in good health. This rearrangement joins TRBV5-4 to TRBJ2-1; D may correspond to TRBD1 or TRBD2 (5 bases each). CDR3 sequence reads: CASSPGTNTAHEQFF. The DNA of the CDR3 is TGTGCCAGCAGCCCGGGGACGAACACGGCGCATGAGCAGTTCTTC. Looking up the rest from reference TRBV5-4 and TRBJ2-1 gives the full variable domain: ETGVTQSPTHLIKTRGQQVTLRCSSQSGHNTVSWYQQALGQGPQFIFQYYREEENGRGNFPPRFSGLQFPNYSSELNVNALELDDSALYLCASSPGTNTAHEQFFGPGTRLTVL.